One sample yielded the 20 T cell receptor beta chains listed below, sequenced in a study of blood T cell repertoires in COVID-19. TCRdb's table, derived via immunoSEQ multiplex PCR, lists solely in-frame clones and lacks some. Of some 200,000 clones listed, 80% to 85% are singletons. The sequenced material came from PBMCs or T cells enriched from blood (not recorded which). The receptor set was obtained from a woman aged 50 to 60 with acute COVID-19.

The V gene is TRBV28, the J gene TRBJ1-2; TRBD1 agrees at 10 bases. With 5 bases clipped from V and 8 bases from J, the junction kept 14 bases outside the gene matches. The CDR3 covers 16 residues. Germline V gives CDR1 MDHEN, CDR2 SYDVKM. DNA of the CDR3: TGTGCCAGCAGTCAAAGGGCGAGACAGGGGGCTTTCGGCTACACCTTC. Amino acid sequence: CASSQRARQGAFGYTF.

J is TRBJ2-5 and V is TRBV4-2; D unresolved. V was clipped by 4 bases and J by 7 bases, with 16 bases between them. The CDR3 consists of 14 residues. CDR1 is LGHNA, CDR2 YNFKEQ, per germline. CDR3 coding DNA: TGTGCCAGCAGCCCCCAGCCACAACCGGGGACCCAGTACTTC. Its translation: CASSPQPQPGTQYF.

The chain couples TRBV18 to TRBJ1-2, with 7 positions matching TRBD1. Per germline, CDR1 KGHSH and CDR2 LQKENI. The V gene end was trimmed by 3 bases and the J gene end by 1 base; junction bases not matched to a gene: 5. The CDR3 spans 15 residues. The CDR3 DNA sequence: TGTGCCAGCTCACCCCGGGACAGTGTTAACTATGGCTACACCTTC. Amino acids: CASSPRDSVNYGYTF.

V gene TRBV4-3 combines with J gene TRBJ2-5, with D possibly matching TRBD1 (5 bases). Germline V gene sequence: CDR1 LGHNA, CDR2 YSLEER. Trimming shortened V by 10 bases and J by 2 bases, and 11 bases separated the two germline ends. The CDR3 runs 12 residues. Here the CDR3 DNA reads TGCGCCAAGACGGCAGGGCAAGAGACCCAGTACTTC. It is translated as CAKTAGQETQYF.

The V and J genes are TRBV28 and TRBJ2-7; TRBD1 aligns across 8 bases. Germline CDR1 reads MDHEN; CDR2 reads SYDVKM. The CDR3 runs 16 residues. V was clipped by 1 base and J by 3 bases; unmatched bases: 8. CDR3 protein: CASSLLGQGARYEQYF. CDR3 sequence (DNA): TGTGCCAGCAGTTTATTAGGTCAGGGGGCTCGCTACGAGCAGTACTTC.

The gene calls are TRBV28 and TRBJ1-5; 8 nucleotides agree with TRBD1. J was trimmed by 4 bases and V by 6 bases; bases with no gene match: 8. The CDR3 sequence is 15 residues long. CDR1 and CDR2 from the germline V gene are MDHEN and SYDVKM. The CDR3: CASRARTGSNQPQHF. The CDR3 nucleotides are TGTGCCAGCAGGGCTCGGACAGGGTCAAATCAGCCCCAGCATTTT.

The rearrangement joins TRBV27 to TRBJ2-7, with 13 bases identical to TRBD2. The ends lost 6 bases at V and 2 bases at J; junction bases unmatched: 10. This CDR3 contains 17 residues. Germline V gene sequence: CDR1 MNHEY, CDR2 SMNVEV (reference sequence). The DNA of the CDR3 is TGTGCCAGCAGATCCGGGACTAGCGGGACCTATCCCTACGAGCAGTACTTC. Encoded protein: CASRSGTSGTYPYEQYF.

The V call is TRBV7-2, the J call TRBJ2-2, with no clear D. V lost 5 bases and J lost 6, with 10 bases in between. Germline V lookup: CDR1 SGHTA, CDR2 FQGNSA. The CDR3 length is 13 residues. The CDR3 DNA follows: TGTGCCAGCAGCGAACAAACACCCGGGGAGCTGTTTTTT. Encoded protein: CASSEQTPGELFF.

This clone occurred a few times. This chain links TRBV11-3 with TRBJ2-1, with 9 bases that match TRBD2. V was clipped by 4 bases and J by 6 bases; unmatched bases: 1. The CDR3 loop spans 13 amino acids. Germline assignment: CDR1 SGHNT and CDR2 YENEEA. The CDR3 nucleotides read TGTGCCAGCAGCTGGGGACTAGCCAATGAGCAGTTCTTC. Its protein is CASSWGLANEQFF.

V usage is TRBV2 and J usage is TRBJ1-2, with a tentative D call TRBD1 (5 bases). The CDR3 runs 11 residues. V gave up 7 bases and J gave up 6 bases, with 9 bases separating them. The germline CDR1 and CDR2 sequences are SNHLY and FYNNEI. The CDR3: CASKQVNGYTF. CDR3 DNA sequence: TGTGCCAGCAAACAGGTCAATGGCTACACCTTC.

V gene TRBV2 combines with J gene TRBJ2-1, with 7 nucleotides matching TRBD1. The CDR3 spans 12 residues. Germline V gene lookup returns CDR1 SNHLY and CDR2 FYNNEI. Trimming took 6 bases from V and 9 from J; bases not matched to a gene: 5. CDR3 amino acids: CASRTGQIEQFF. DNA for the CDR3: TGTGCCAGCAGAACGGGACAGATTGAGCAGTTCTTC.

V is TRBV29-1 and J is TRBJ2-7; D might be TRBD2 (5 bases). The CDR3 totals 13 residues. Germline V CDR1 and CDR2: SQVTM, ANQGSEA. Deletions cut 6 bases from V and 5 bases from J, with 17 bases between. Here the CDR3 DNA reads TGCAGCGTCAAAGGCTCGAGGGTTCACGAGCAGTACTTC. Translating it yields CSVKGSRVHEQYF.

The genes are TRBV5-8 and TRBJ2-2; weak D call: TRBD1 (6 bases). Germline lookup yields CDR1 SGHTS and CDR2 YDEGEE. This CDR3 has 17 residues. Deletions cut 4 bases from V and 4 bases from J, with 20 bases between. As DNA, the CDR3 is TGTGCCAGCAGCCCGCCATATGGCAGGGACATCACCGGGGAGCTGTTTTTT. It is translated as CASSPPYGRDITGELFF.

A single count supports this clone. The chain carries TRBV5-1 and TRBJ2-1, with 8 bases fitting TRBD1. The CDR3 loop spans 14 amino acids. V was clipped by 1 base and J by 9 bases; unmatched bases: 6. Germline V gives CDR1 SGHRS, CDR2 YFSETQ. The CDR3 loop reads CASSLTDRAGEQFF. The CDR3 DNA follows: TGCGCCAGCAGCTTGACGGACAGGGCGGGTGAGCAGTTCTTC.

The J gene is TRBJ2-7, the V gene TRBV18, with 11 nucleotides matching TRBD2. Trimming at V came to 3 bases and at J to 1 base, leaving 11 bases not matched to a gene. This CDR3 region has 18 residues. Germline-derived CDR1 and CDR2 are KGHSH and LQKENI. The CDR3 here is CASSPGFASGGISYEQYF. As DNA, the CDR3 is TGTGCCAGCTCACCGGGGTTCGCTAGCGGGGGGATATCCTACGAGCAGTACTTC. Based on the CDR3 plus reference TRBV18 and TRBJ2-7, the full variable domain is NAGVMQNPRHLVRRRGQEARLRCSPMKGHSHVYWYRQLPEEGLKFMVYLQKENIIDESGMPKERFSAEFPKEGPSILRIQQVVRGDSAAYFCASSPGFASGGISYEQYFGPGTRLTVT.

This clone showed up just a few times. The rearrangement joins TRBV2 to TRBJ1-3; 7 nucleotides align to TRBD1. Unmatched junction bases numbered 9, after V lost 8 bases and J lost 5 bases. Germline V CDR1 and CDR2: SNHLY, FYNNEI. This CDR3 has 14 residues. CDR3 nucleotide sequence: TGTGCCAGCGGCAGACAGGGCAACAGAAACACCATATATTTT. Translation: CASGRQGNRNTIYF.

This clone was picked up a small number of times. V gene TRBV3-1 (or the pseudogene TRBV3-2) combines with J gene TRBJ2-3, with D unresolved. Germline V CDR1 and CDR2: LGHDT, YNNKEL (reference sequence). This CDR3 region has 14 residues. With 7 bases removed from V and 7 bases from J, the gap between germline ends came to 18 bases. The CDR3 is CASTDTTSLHTQYF. The CDR3 nucleotides are TGTGCCAGCACCGACACCACGTCCTTACATACGCAGTATTTT.

The chain joins TRBV28 to TRBJ1-4; the D is unclear. In germline, CDR1 is MDHEN, CDR2 SYDVKM. Trimming took off 5 bases at V and 4 bases at J, with 14 bases between the two ends. CDR3 length: 15 amino acids. This chain's CDR3 is CASSDSFLLNEKLFF. The DNA for the CDR3 is TGTGCCAGCAGTGACTCATTCCTGCTTAATGAAAAACTGTTTTTT.

The genes are TRBV7-8 and TRBJ2-7, with D tentatively TRBD2 (5 bases). The CDR3 consists of 19 residues. Germline V CDR1 and CDR2: SGHVS, FQNEAQ. V was cut by 0 bases and J by 0 bases, with 21 bases left in between. CDR3 region: CASSLAAGGSTMFSYEQYF. The CDR3 bases are TGTGCCAGCAGCTTAGCGGCGGGCGGATCGACCATGTTCTCCTACGAGCAGTACTTC.

This clone turned up a few times. V gene TRBV6-5 combines with J gene TRBJ1-2; unclear D gene. The CDR3 length is 15 residues. Trimming shortened V by 0 bases and J by 6 bases, and 14 bases separated the two germline ends. Germline lookup yields CDR1 MNHEY and CDR2 SVGAGI. CDR3 bases: TGTGCCAGCAGTTACTCGGAGGGTCGGAGGGATGGCTACACCTTC. Its protein is CASSYSEGRRDGYTF.